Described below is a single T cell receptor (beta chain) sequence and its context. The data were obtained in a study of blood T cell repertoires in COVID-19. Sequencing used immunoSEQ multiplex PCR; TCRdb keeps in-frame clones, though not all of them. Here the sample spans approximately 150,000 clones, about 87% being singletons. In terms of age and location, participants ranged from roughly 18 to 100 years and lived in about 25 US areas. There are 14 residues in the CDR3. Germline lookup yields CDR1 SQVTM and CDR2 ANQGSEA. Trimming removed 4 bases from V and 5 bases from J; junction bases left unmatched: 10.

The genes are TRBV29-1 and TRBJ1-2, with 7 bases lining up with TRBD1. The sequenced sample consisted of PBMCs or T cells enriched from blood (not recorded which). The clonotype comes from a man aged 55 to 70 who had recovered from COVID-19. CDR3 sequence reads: CSVANRGFEYGYTF. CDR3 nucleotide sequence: TGCAGCGTTGCTAACAGGGGATTTGAGTATGGCTACACCTTC.